This TCR beta chain was sequenced in a study of T cells in Graves' hyperthyroidism and ophthalmopathy. Findings of the study overall: Most thyroid clonotypes expanded above 0.001 were also detected in blood.

J was trimmed by 6 bases and V by 7 bases; bases with no gene match: 10. Germline assignment: CDR1 MNHEY and CDR2 SMNVEV (reference sequence). The CDR3 loop spans 14 amino acids. With respect to this clonotype: Antigen: not known.

It was RNA transcripts that yielded the amplified TCR beta CDR3 regions. Researchers ran a first-round RT-PCR on the TCR CDR3 using the HTBI primer set. TCRdb reprocessed the multiplex PCR reads with MiXCR, giving one entry per CDR3 protein. Here the sample spans over 550,000 distinct CDR3 sequences, approximately 16% being singletons. The clonotype comes from a woman under 30 with Graves' hyperthyroidism. Input material: blood. V and J are TRBV27 and TRBJ1-1; 8 nucleotides agree with TRBD1. The CDR3 loop is CASTKSGGRAEAFF. Written as DNA, the CDR3 is TGTGCCAGCACCAAATCAGGGGGCAGGGCTGAAGCTTTCTTT.